The subject of this entry is one T cell receptor beta chain. Original processing methods: From reference gene primer amplification, estimates of nucleated cell counts were derived. Some clones are missing from TCRdb's copy, which holds only in-frame ones; the method was immunoSEQ multiplex PCR. V, J and clone size derive from that table, while D and trimming were established from the DNA sequence. This table has around 400,000 clones, under 90% appearing once. The ends were cut back, 2 bases at V and 8 bases at J, with 16 bases in the middle. Germline V gives CDR1 MRHNA, CDR2 SNTAGT. This CDR3 spans 15 amino acids. These data belong to a study of blood T cell repertoires in COVID-19. Across the whole study: Acute-phase and convalescent COVID-19 samples originated in the United States, Italy and Spain.

Ages ranged from 18 to 89 years, with residence in around 24 US areas. Participants were placed into cohorts based on the clinical history they reported. The receptor comes from a woman in her twenties or thirties who had recovered from COVID-19. The chain is built from TRBV6-4 and TRBJ2-1, with D possibly being TRBD2 (7 bases). Sequencing was performed on PBMCs or T cells enriched from blood (not recorded which). The CDR3 sequence: CASSDVGRGADEQFF. The CDR3 coding sequence is TGTGCCAGCAGTGACGTCGGACGGGGGGCGGATGAGCAGTTCTTC.